Listed below are T cell receptor beta chains from one sample, sequenced in a study of identical twins. TCRdb used MiXCR to reprocess the 5' RACE reads, holding one entry per CDR3 protein. The sample contains some 560,000 distinct CDR3 sequences, nearly 10% of which appear only once. The sample was also reused in another study, on yellow fever vaccine responses in identical twins.

The sequenced sample was PBMCs. The receptors here all came from a woman aged 18-30 years in good health. Each CDR3 is given with its conserved first and last residue. A D gene is named only where the DNA matches it firmly. Expanded clones get a size class; other rows say once, few or many, or leave the size out.

>TRBV15|-|TRBJ1-4|-
TGTGCCACCAGCAGAGATGCGAGGGAAGGGGAAAAACTGTTTTTT
CATSRDAREGEKLFF
>TRBV6-4|TRBD1|TRBJ2-3|few
TGTGCCAGCAGTGACTCGGACAGGGATACGCAGTATTTT
CASSDSDRDTQYF
>TRBV5-1|TRBD1|TRBJ2-2|few
TGCGCCAGCAGCTTCTACCGGGACAGGGTCTCCGGGGAGCTGTTTTTT
CASSFYRDRVSGELFF
>TRBV7-9|-|TRBJ2-5|many
TGTGCCAGCAGCTCCATCAAGCGGGCAGCCCAAGAGACCCAGTACTTC
CASSSIKRAAQETQYF
>TRBV6-1|-|TRBJ2-2|few
TGTGCCAGCAGTGCCCTAGCTGCTTCGGGCACCGGGGAGCTGTTTTTT
CASSALAASGTGELFF
>TRBV20-1|TRBD1|TRBJ2-2|many
TGCAGTGCTAGACCCGGGACAGCTCAAACCGGGGAGCTGTTTTTT
CSARPGTAQTGELFF
>TRBV19|TRBD1|TRBJ2-7|few
TGTGCCAGTATGGGACAGGCGGAGCAGTACTTC
CASMGQAEQYF
>TRBV3-1|TRBD1|TRBJ1-1|many
TGTGCCAGCAGCCAAGATCAGGGACAGGGGGGAAACACTGAAGCTTTCTTT
CASSQDQGQGGNTEAFF
>TRBV29-1|-|TRBJ2-7|-
TGCAGCGTTGAAGAGCGAAGGGGACAAGAGCAGTACTTC
CSVEERRGQEQYF
>TRBV20-1|TRBD2|TRBJ2-3|few
TGCAGTGCTAGAGATAGCCCCCTTGGGCGGGGGGGCACAGATACGCAGTATTTT
CSARDSPLGRGGTDTQYF
>TRBV29-1|TRBD1|TRBJ2-5|many
TGCAGCGTTGATGAGGGGACAGTTATAGGGACCCAGTACTTC
CSVDEGTVIGTQYF
>TRBV6-2/TRBV6-3|-|TRBJ2-2|few
TGTGCCAGCAGTACCCCATGGGCGAACACCGGGGAGCTGTTTTTT
CASSTPWANTGELFF
>TRBV19|-|TRBJ1-1|-
TGTGCCAGTAGGACCGGGACAAAGAACACTGAAGCTTTCTTT
CASRTGTKNTEAFF
>TRBV6-4|-|TRBJ2-6|-
TGTGCCAGCTCCCCAGACACATCAAGCTCTGGGGCCAACGTCCTGACTTTC
CASSPDTSSSGANVLTF
>TRBV29-1|-|TRBJ2-7|few
TGCAGCGTTGTAGAAGGTTACGAGCAGTACTTC
CSVVEGYEQYF
>TRBV12-3/TRBV12-4|-|TRBJ2-7|-
TGTGCCAGCAGTTTAGGGCAGAAACGATACGAGCAGTACTTC
CASSLGQKRYEQYF
>TRBV3-1|TRBD1|TRBJ2-7|many
TGTGCCAGCAGCCAAGAAAGAGGACAGGGAATCAACGAGCAGTACTTC
CASSQERGQGINEQYF
>TRBV3-1|-|TRBJ2-3|few
TGTGCCAGCAGCCCGGAGTTTGAGGGGCCAGATACGCAGTATTTT
CASSPEFEGPDTQYF
>TRBV9|TRBD2|TRBJ2-7|few
TGTGCCAGCAGCCCGGGGGGGAACTACGAGCAGTACTTC
CASSPGGNYEQYF
>TRBV9|-|TRBJ1-1|-
TGTGCCAGCAGCGCCCAGGGTGCCGTCACTGAAGCTTTCTTT
CASSAQGAVTEAFF
>TRBV18|-|TRBJ2-1|-
TGTGCCAGCTCACCTGTCCTCCTCTCCTACAATGAGCAGTTCTTC
CASSPVLLSYNEQFF
>TRBV27|TRBD2|TRBJ2-3|few
TGTGCCAGCAGAGGCACTAGCGGGAGGTATACAGATACGCAGTATTTT
CASRGTSGRYTDTQYF
>TRBV7-2|-|TRBJ2-1|many
TGTGCCAGCAGCTTAGTAGGGGGGCCTTCCTACAATGAGCAGTTCTTC
CASSLVGGPSYNEQFF
>TRBV28|TRBD2|TRBJ2-3|many
TGTGCCAGCAGTTTTCTAGCGGGCTATACGCAGTATTTT
CASSFLAGYTQYF
>TRBV25-1|-|TRBJ2-7|-
TGTGCCAGCAGTGGAGACGCCGGGACACCCTCCTACGAGCAGTACTTC
CASSGDAGTPSYEQYF
>TRBV5-1|-|TRBJ2-3|many
TGTGCCAGCAGTTTAGGTCGGACAGATACGCAGTATTTT
CASSLGRTDTQYF
>TRBV28|-|TRBJ2-6|few
TGTGCCAGCAGTTCGATACAGGGTCGGGGGGCCAACGTCCTGACTTTC
CASSSIQGRGANVLTF
>TRBV12-3/TRBV12-4|TRBD1|TRBJ1-4|few
TGTGCCAGCAGTTTGACAGGGGGCCCAGAAAAACTGTTTTTT
CASSLTGGPEKLFF
>TRBV29-1|-|TRBJ2-3|few
TGCAGCGGACGACAGTTCACCACAGATACGCAGTATTTT
CSGRQFTTDTQYF
>TRBV6-2/TRBV6-3|TRBD2|TRBJ2-1|many
TGTGCCAGCACTTACGGGACTAGCCAATTTATATACAATGAGCAGTTCTTC
CASTYGTSQFIYNEQFF
>TRBV5-1|-|TRBJ1-1|many
TGCGCCAGCAGGGACAGCACTGAAGCTTTCTTT
CASRDSTEAFF
>TRBV7-2|-|TRBJ2-3|many
TGTGCCAGCAGCTTAGCGAGGGGGGGGTCAGATACGCAGTATTTT
CASSLARGGSDTQYF
>TRBV2|TRBD2|TRBJ2-1|few
TGTGCCAGCAGTGTCACTAGCGGGGGGGCGAGTGAGCAGTTCTTC
CASSVTSGGASEQFF
>TRBV7-2|-|TRBJ2-3|many
TGTGCCAGCAGGGCGGGGGATACGCAGTATTTT
CASRAGDTQYF
>TRBV3-1|-|TRBJ2-3|many
TGTGCCAGCAGCCTGGCATTGGGGTACACAGATACGCAGTATTTT
CASSLALGYTDTQYF
>TRBV5-6|TRBD2|TRBJ2-5|few
TGTGCCAGCAGCTTACTAGCGGGTGAGGTGGGGACCCAGTACTTC
CASSLLAGEVGTQYF